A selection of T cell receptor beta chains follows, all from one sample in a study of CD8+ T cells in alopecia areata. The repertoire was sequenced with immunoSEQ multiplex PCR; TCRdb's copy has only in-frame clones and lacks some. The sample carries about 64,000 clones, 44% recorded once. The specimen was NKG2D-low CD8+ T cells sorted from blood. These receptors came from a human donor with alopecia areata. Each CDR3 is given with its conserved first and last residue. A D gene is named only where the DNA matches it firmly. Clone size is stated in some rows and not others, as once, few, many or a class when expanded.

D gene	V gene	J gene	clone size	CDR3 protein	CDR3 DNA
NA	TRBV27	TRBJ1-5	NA	CASSLGGSNQPQHF	TGTGCCAGCAGTTTGGGCGGGAGCAATCAGCCCCAGCATTTT
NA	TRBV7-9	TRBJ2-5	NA	CASSLGIEETQYF	TGTGCCAGCAGCTTAGGGATCGAAGAGACCCAGTACTTC
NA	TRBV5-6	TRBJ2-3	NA	CASSLTRGTQYF	TGTGCCAGCAGCTTGACAAGGGGTACGCAGTATTTT
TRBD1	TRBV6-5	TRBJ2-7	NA	CASSPGQTPYEQYF	TGTGCCAGCAGTCCGGGACAGACCCCCTACGAGCAGTACTTC
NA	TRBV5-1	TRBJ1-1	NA	CASSLDDRVTEAFF	TGCGCCAGCAGCTTGGACGACAGAGTGACTGAAGCTTTCTTT
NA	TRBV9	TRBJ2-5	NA	CASSARTVGETQYF	TGTGCCAGCAGCGCCCGGACAGTTGGGGAGACCCAGTACTTC
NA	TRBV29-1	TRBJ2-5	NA	CSVVWGYQETQYF	TGCAGCGTTGTGTGGGGGTACCAAGAGACCCAGTACTTC
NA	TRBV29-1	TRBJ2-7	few	CSARSPGPSWGEQYF	TGCAGCGCCAGATCTCCGGGACCATCGTGGGGCGAGCAGTACTTC
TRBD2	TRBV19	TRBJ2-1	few	CASKKLAGGRVYNEQFF	TGTGCCAGTAAGAAACTAGCGGGAGGACGGGTCTACAATGAGCAGTTCTTC
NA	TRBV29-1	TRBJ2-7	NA	CSVELAGHGVPYEQYF	TGCAGCGTTGAATTGGCGGGACACGGAGTTCCCTACGAGCAGTACTTC
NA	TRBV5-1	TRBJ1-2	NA	CASSLEAGPNYGYTF	TGCGCCAGCAGCTTGGAGGCAGGGCCGAACTATGGCTACACCTTC
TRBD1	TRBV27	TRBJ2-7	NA	CASSSGTGLAAYEQYF	TGTGCCAGCAGTTCGGGGACAGGGCTTGCAGCCTACGAGCAGTACTTC
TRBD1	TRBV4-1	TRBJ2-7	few	CASSQTTGSYEQYF	TGCGCCAGCAGCCAGACGACAGGGTCCTACGAGCAGTACTTC
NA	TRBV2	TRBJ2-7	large	CASSEEAPEQYF	TGTGCCAGCAGTGAAGAGGCCCCCGAGCAGTACTTC
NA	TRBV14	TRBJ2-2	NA	CASSQGGNTGELFF	TGTGCCAGCAGCCAAGGCGGTAACACCGGGGAGCTGTTTTTT
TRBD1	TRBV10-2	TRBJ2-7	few	CASARDREAEQYF	TGCGCCAGCGCCCGGGACAGGGAGGCCGAGCAGTACTTC
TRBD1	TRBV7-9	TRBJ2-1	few	CASSSGTGAADEQFF	TGTGCCAGCAGCTCCGGGACAGGGGCGGCAGATGAGCAGTTCTTC
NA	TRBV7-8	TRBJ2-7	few	CASSLDATYEQYF	TGTGCCAGCAGCTTAGACGCAACCTACGAGCAGTACTTC
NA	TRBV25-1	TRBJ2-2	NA	CASSEDRLNTGELFF	TGTGCCAGCAGTGAGGACAGATTAAACACCGGGGAGCTGTTTTTT
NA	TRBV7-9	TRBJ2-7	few	CASSLAQGLASYEQYF	TGTGCCAGCAGCTTAGCGCAAGGGTTAGCCAGCTACGAGCAGTACTTC
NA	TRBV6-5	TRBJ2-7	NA	CASGEDVSYEQYF	TGTGCCAGTGGGGAGGACGTTTCCTACGAGCAGTACTTC
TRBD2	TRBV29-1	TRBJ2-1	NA	CNGLAGNNEQFF	TGCAACGGACTAGCGGGGAACAATGAGCAGTTCTTC
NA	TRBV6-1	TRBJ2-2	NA	CASSAEPGAGELFF	TGTGCCAGCAGTGCCGAGCCAGGGGCCGGGGAGCTGTTTTTT
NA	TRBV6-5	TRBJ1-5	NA	CASSYSSVYQPQHF	TGTGCCAGCAGTTACTCTTCAGTTTACCAGCCCCAGCATTTT
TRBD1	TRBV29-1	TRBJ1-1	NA	CSGGTGGGDTEAFF	TGCAGCGGGGGGACAGGGGGTGGTGACACTGAAGCTTTCTTT
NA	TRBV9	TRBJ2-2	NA	CASSLNRELALGPNTGELFF	TGTGCCAGCAGCCTAAACAGGGAACTAGCGTTGGGACCGAACACCGGGGAGCTGTTTTTT
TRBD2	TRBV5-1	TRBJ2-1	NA	CASSQLGAGERYNEQFF	TGCGCCAGCAGCCAACTCGGGGCGGGAGAGAGATACAATGAGCAGTTCTTC
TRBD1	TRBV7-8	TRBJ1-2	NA	CASSLRASGTGYGYTF	TGTGCCAGCAGCTTAAGGGCTTCCGGGACAGGATATGGCTACACCTTC
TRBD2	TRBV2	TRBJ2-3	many	CASVGLAALNTDTQYF	TGTGCCAGCGTCGGACTAGCGGCGCTCAACACAGATACGCAGTATTTT
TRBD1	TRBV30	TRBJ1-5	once	CAWRDRGSNQPQHF	TGTGCCTGGAGGGACAGGGGCAGCAATCAGCCCCAGCATTTT
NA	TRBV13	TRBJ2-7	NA	CASSAKDRRLSEQYF	TGTGCCAGCAGCGCAAAGGACAGAAGGCTATCTGAGCAGTACTTC
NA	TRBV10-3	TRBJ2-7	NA	CAISVLGGLNYEQYF	TGTGCCATCAGTGTCCTGGGGGGCTTGAACTACGAGCAGTACTTC
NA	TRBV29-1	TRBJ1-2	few	CSGRVSYGYTF	TGCAGCGGGAGGGTTAGCTATGGCTACACCTTC
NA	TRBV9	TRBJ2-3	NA	CASSVAGGGTDTQYF	TGTGCCAGCAGCGTAGCAGGTGGGGGCACCGATACGCAGTATTTT
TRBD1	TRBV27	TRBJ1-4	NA	CASSPMPGTVRRDEKLFF	TGTGCCAGCAGTCCTATGCCAGGGACAGTCCGGCGGGATGAAAAACTGTTTTTT
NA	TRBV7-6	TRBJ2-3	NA	CASSLRALDTQYF	TGTGCCAGCAGCTTACGCGCTCTAGATACGCAGTATTTT
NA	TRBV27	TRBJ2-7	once	CASSPRDNSYEQYF	TGTGCCAGCAGTCCCCGGGACAACTCCTACGAGCAGTACTTC
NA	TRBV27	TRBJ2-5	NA	CASSLGARAETQYF	TGTGCCAGCAGTTTAGGGGCGAGGGCGGAGACCCAGTACTTC
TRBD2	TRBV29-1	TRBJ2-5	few	CSGITRRTSGETQYF	TGCAGCGGGATCACCCGAAGGACTAGCGGAGAGACCCAGTACTTC
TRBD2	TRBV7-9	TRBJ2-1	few	CASSYLAGSYNEQFF	TGTGCCAGCAGCTATCTAGCGGGGTCTTACAATGAGCAGTTCTTC
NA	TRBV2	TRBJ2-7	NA	CASSEYEQYF	TGTGCCAGCAGTGAATACGAGCAGTACTTC
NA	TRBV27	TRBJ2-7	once	CASSYGGPREQYF	TGTGCCAGCAGTTACGGGGGCCCCAGAGAGCAGTACTTC
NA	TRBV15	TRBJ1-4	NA	CATSARREVNEKLFF	TGTGCCACCAGCGCCCGCAGGGAAGTTAATGAAAAACTGTTTTTT
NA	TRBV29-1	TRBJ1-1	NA	CSGTGASGFTEAFF	TGCAGCGGGACTGGGGCCTCGGGTTTCACTGAAGCTTTCTTT